The 18 T cell receptor beta chains listed next were all sequenced from one sample in a study of shared clonotypes between healthy human individuals (dated by TCRdb to the early 2020s). The method behind the library was the immunoSEQ multiplex PCR assay. The table was pulled from immuneACCESS by TCRdb, which kept in-frame rearrangements only. Such tables lose some clones; where checked, under half of the loss comes from unresolved V genes, and the rest has no known cause. The sample has 2.5 million or so clones on record, more than 90% of them singletons. The biggest ten clones account for over 0.12% of the sample. Specimen: naive CD4+ T cells sorted from blood. What the cell subset or site label conveys for this sample: CD45RA+ positively selected. The receptors derive from a young man in good health.

The V and J genes are TRBV7-2 and TRBJ1-4; D unresolved. Looked up from germline, CDR1 is SGHTA and CDR2 is FQGNSA. The V gene lost 1 base and the J gene lost 5 bases, with 14 bases spanning the gap. The CDR3 spans 16 residues. DNA of the CDR3: TGTGCCAGCAGCTTAGTGCGGAGCCTGGGAAATGAAAAACTGTTTTTT. It specifies CASSLVRSLGNEKLFF.

The genes are TRBV9 and TRBJ2-4; a weak D match, TRBD1 (5 bases). This CDR3 has 15 residues. V was shortened by 0 bases and J by 2 bases, with 9 bases between the two germline ends. The germline V gene encodes CDR1 SGDLS and CDR2 YYNGEE. The CDR3 coding sequence is TGTGCCAGCAGCGTAGACGACAGTTCCAAAAACATTCAGTACTTC. Its translation: CASSVDDSSKNIQYF. The full variable domain, with the rest looked up from reference TRBV9 and TRBJ2-4, is DSGVTQTPKHLITATGQRVTLRCSPRSGDLSVYWYQQSLDQGLQFLIQYYNGEERAKGNILERFSAQQFPDLHSELNLSSLELGDSALYFCASSVDDSSKNIQYFGAGTRLSVL.

The chain links TRBV18 to TRBJ1-5, with 11 bases lining up with TRBD1. The germline CDR1 and CDR2 sequences are KGHSH and LQKENI. The CDR3 contains 16 residues. Losses at the gene ends were 4 bases for V and 2 bases for J; bases not matched to a gene: 4. The CDR3: CASSQGQGVRNQPQHF. DNA of the CDR3: TGTGCCAGCTCACAGGGACAGGGGGTTCGCAATCAGCCCCAGCATTTT.

The gene calls are TRBV27 and TRBJ2-7; 12 bases line up with TRBD1. V trimming: 2 bases; J trimming: 6 bases; junction bases outside the gene matches: 17. The length of the CDR3 is 19 residues. Germline V gives CDR1 MNHEY, CDR2 SMNVEV (reference sequence). The DNA for the CDR3 is TGTGCCAGCAGTTTACAAGGGACAGGGGGCAGAGGTGTCGTCTCCGAGCAGTACTTC. It codes for CASSLQGTGGRGVVSEQYF.

This chain links TRBV5-1 with TRBJ2-7, with D possibly being TRBD1 or TRBD2 (5 bases each). This CDR3 contains 14 residues. With 5 bases removed from V and 1 base from J, the gap between germline ends came to 13 bases. The germline gives CDR1 SGHRS, CDR2 YFSETQ. CDR3 nucleotide sequence: TGCGCCAGCAGTAGGGGACCCGGGTCCTACGAGCAGTACTTC. Its protein is CASSRGPGSYEQYF. Full variable domain (remainder filled in from reference TRBV5-1 and TRBJ2-7): KAGVTQTPRYLIKTRGQQVTLSCSPISGHRSVSWYQQTPGQGLQFLFEYFSETQRNKGNFPGRFSGRQFSNSRSEMNVSTLELGDSALYLCASSRGPGSYEQYFGPGTRLTVT.

CDR3 protein: CASKRAQGSGEQYF. CDR3 bases: TGTGCCAGCAAACGCGCGCAGGGGAGCGGCGAGCAGTACTTC. The chain employs TRBV25-1 and TRBJ2-7, with D maybe TRBD1 (6 bases). This CDR3 is 14 amino acids long. V lost 7 bases and J lost 6, with 19 bases in between. Germline-derived CDR1 and CDR2 are MGHDK and SYGVNS.

This chain uses TRBV5-1 with TRBJ2-2, with TRBD1 matching 7 bases. This CDR3 is 14 amino acids long. V shed 4 bases, J shed 6 bases, and the junction held 6 bases outside the gene matches. CDR1 is SGHRS, CDR2 YFSETQ, per germline. Written as DNA, the CDR3 is TGCGCCAGCAGCCGGGACAGCGGCCCCGGGGAGCTGTTTTTT. It yields the protein CASSRDSGPGELFF.

J is TRBJ1-1 and V is TRBV19; D call uncertain. Looked up from germline, CDR1 is LNHDA and CDR2 is SQIVND (reference sequence). The V and J ends lost 3 bases and 3 bases respectively, with 11 bases between them. CDR3 length: 14 amino acids. CDR3 residues: CASSIAVSDTEAFF. Here the CDR3 DNA reads TGTGCCAGTAGTATCGCAGTCTCGGACACTGAAGCTTTCTTT.

The chain links TRBV5-4 to TRBJ2-5, with TRBD2 matching 9 bases. With V trimmed by 5 bases and J by 0 bases, 2 bases remained unmatched. CDR3 length: 14 amino acids. The germline V gene encodes CDR1 SGHNT and CDR2 YYREEE (reference sequence). CDR3 sequence (DNA): TGTGCCAGCAGGCGGACTAGCGACCAAGAGACCCAGTACTTC. It is translated as CASRRTSDQETQYF.

A note on this clone: The sample holds other DNA sequences that translate to the same CDR3. The chain couples TRBV6-1 to TRBJ2-1; 7 nucleotides align to TRBD1. Trimming removed 6 bases from V and 3 bases from J; junction bases left unmatched: 2. The CDR3 extends over 13 amino acids. CDR1 and CDR2 (germline): MNHNS, SASEGT. The CDR3 sequence is CASSGQVYNEQFF. The DNA of the CDR3 is TGTGCCAGCAGCGGACAGGTCTACAATGAGCAGTTCTTC.

V and J are TRBV29-1 and TRBJ2-3; D not certain. Trimming removed 4 bases from V and 2 bases from J, with 16 bases in between. The germline CDR1 and CDR2 sequences are SQVTM and ANQGSEA. This CDR3 is built from 15 residues. The CDR3 loop reads CSVVGPMNPTDTQYF. CDR3 DNA sequence: TGCAGCGTTGTAGGGCCAATGAATCCCACAGATACGCAGTATTTT.

This clone was counted once. The CDR3 DNA sequence: TGTGCCAGCAGCTTAGTAGGGAACGATGAGCAGTTCTTC. It encodes CASSLVGNDEQFF. The chain links TRBV7-9 to TRBJ2-1, with D unclear. Germline V gene lookup returns CDR1 SEHNR and CDR2 FQNEAQ (reference sequence). V was trimmed by 1 base and J by 8 bases, leaving 9 bases between them. The CDR3 sequence is 13 residues long.

The CDR3 loop reads CASSPTGSGNEKLFF. DNA for the CDR3: TGCGCCAGCAGCCCCACAGGGTCGGGTAATGAAAAACTGTTTTTT. This rearrangement joins TRBV4-1 to TRBJ1-4; weak D call: TRBD1 (6 bases). The CDR3 has 15 residues. Germline values: CDR1 MGHRA, CDR2 YSYEKL. The ends were cut back, 4 bases at V and 4 bases at J, with 13 bases in the middle.

This chain uses TRBV2 with TRBJ2-3; 12 bases agree with TRBD2. Germline values: CDR1 SNHLY, CDR2 FYNNEI. The CDR3 consists of 16 residues. V was pared by 9 bases and J by 5 bases, with 12 bases of the junction left unmatched. DNA for the CDR3: TGTGCCAGTTCTAGCGGGGGGGGAGGAGGCCAAGATACGCAGTATTTT. This translates into CASSSGGGGGQDTQYF.

This clone has only a few counts. V gene TRBV5-1 combines with J gene TRBJ1-4; TRBD1 aligns across 10 bases. V lost 4 bases to trimming and J lost 8 bases; unmatched junction nucleotides: 5. CDR3 length: 14 amino acids. Germline V gene lookup returns CDR1 SGHRS and CDR2 YFSETQ. CDR3 DNA: TGCGCCAGCAGCACCCGGACAGGGGGAGAAAAACTGTTTTTT. Translation: CASSTRTGGEKLFF. The full variable domain, its missing parts supplied by reference TRBV5-1 and TRBJ1-4, is KAGVTQTPRYLIKTRGQQVTLSCSPISGHRSVSWYQQTPGQGLQFLFEYFSETQRNKGNFPGRFSGRQFSNSRSEMNVSTLELGDSALYLCASSTRTGGEKLFFGSGTQLSVL.

The chain couples TRBV5-5 to TRBJ2-7; possible D gene TRBD1, 5 bases. Trimming cost V 2 bases and J 3 bases, with 15 bases left between them. This CDR3 is built from 15 residues. CDR1 and CDR2 (germline): SGHKS, YYEKEE (reference sequence). The CDR3 here is CASSFLGQGLYEQYF. As DNA, the CDR3 is TGTGCCAGCAGCTTCTTGGGGCAGGGTCTCTACGAGCAGTACTTC.

This chain joins TRBV5-1 and TRBJ2-5; D is tentatively TRBD1 or TRBD2 (5 bases each). Trimming took off 1 base at V and 5 bases at J, with 18 bases between the two ends. Germline values: CDR1 SGHRS, CDR2 YFSETQ. The CDR3 contains 16 residues. The CDR3 region is CASSLSVGVRVETQYF. CDR3 nucleotide sequence: TGCGCCAGCAGCTTGTCGGTGGGGGTTCGGGTGGAGACCCAGTACTTC.

The chain couples TRBV6-1 to TRBJ1-1, with D tentatively TRBD1 (6 bases). V was cut by 3 bases and J by 0 bases, with 14 bases left in between. The CDR3 has 16 residues. From germline, CDR1 is MNHNS and CDR2 SASEGT. CDR3 DNA: TGTGCCAGCAGTGATCGGCAGGGGCCCTTGAACACTGAAGCTTTCTTT. The encoded protein is CASSDRQGPLNTEAFF.